This TCR beta chain comes out of a study of T-cell memory formation after mild COVID-19. One entry per CDR3 protein, called by TCRdb with MiXCR from the 5' RACE reads. The sample shows about 320,000 distinct CDR3 sequences, 13% to 15% of them seen only once. The length of the CDR3 is 15 residues. Germline CDR1 SGHVS, CDR2 FQNEAQ. The trim removed 5 bases at V and 7 bases at J, leaving 10 bases unmatched. This receptor was obtained from a man aged 18 to 30 who had mild COVID-19 (a few samples of this study predate the infection). Cell type and time point are not known. Input material: PBMCs or a T cell subset sorted from them (not recorded which). The chain couples TRBV7-8 to TRBJ2-1, with 8 bases lining up with TRBD2. The CDR3 sequence: CASSSRAGGPNEQFF. For the CDR3, the DNA is TGTGCCAGCAGCAGTAGGGCGGGGGGCCCGAATGAGCAGTTCTTC.